The 22 T cell receptor beta chains reported below all come from one sample, sequenced in a study of control samples from healthy donors and cancer patients. Produced via immunoSEQ multiplex PCR; TCRdb's table is partial and in-frame only. The sample contains about 120,000 clones, around nine tenths of which appear only once. Sequenced: blood. All receptors come from a man aged 25-45 years in good health.

Comment on this clone: At the DNA level, this CDR3 is encoded by other sequences in the same sample as well. This chain uses TRBV5-5 with TRBJ2-7; the match to TRBD2 covers 10 bases. Germline V gene lookup returns CDR1 SGHKS and CDR2 YYEKEE (reference sequence). This CDR3 contains 15 residues. Trimming took 0 bases from V and 4 from J; bases not matched to a gene: 4. CDR3 bases: TGTGCCAGCAGCTTGGCGGCTAGCGGGGGTTACGAGCAGTACTTC. Amino acid sequence: CASSLAASGGYEQYF. Using reference TRBV5-5 and TRBJ2-7 for the parts outside the CDR3, the full variable domain is DAGVTQSPTHLIKTRGQQVTLRCSPISGHKSVSWYQQVLGQGPQFIFQYYEKEERGRGNFPDRFSARQFPNYSSELNVNALLLGDSALYLCASSLAASGGYEQYFGPGTRLTVT.

The rearrangement joins TRBV27 to TRBJ2-2, with 7 bases matching TRBD1. The V gene end was trimmed by 3 bases and the J gene end by 1 base; junction bases not matched to a gene: 8. The CDR3 has 17 amino acids. Germline CDR1 MNHEY, CDR2 SMNVEV (reference sequence). The CDR3 nucleotides are TGTGCCAGCAGTTTTAGTTCGGGGACAGTGAACACCGGGGAGCTGTTTTTT. Translation gives CASSFSSGTVNTGELFF.

The CDR3 is CASSLTSGGFNEQFF. DNA for the CDR3: TGTGCCAGCAGCTTAACTAGCGGGGGCTTCAATGAGCAGTTCTTC. V and J are TRBV11-3 and TRBJ2-1; 11 nucleotides match TRBD2. The CDR3 covers 15 residues. Germline CDR1 and CDR2: SGHNT and YENEEA. With 2 bases clipped from V and 6 bases from J, the junction kept 3 bases outside the gene matches.

This chain uses TRBV3-1 (or the pseudogene TRBV3-2) with TRBJ2-5; D gene ambiguous. CDR3 length: 12 amino acids. V was trimmed by 1 base and J by 5 bases, leaving 5 bases between them. Germline V gives CDR1 LGHDT, CDR2 YNNKEL (reference sequence). The CDR3 loop reads CASSQGGETQYF. The CDR3 DNA follows: TGTGCCAGCAGCCAAGGTGGGGAGACCCAGTACTTC.

The chain is built from TRBV2 and TRBJ1-6; 11 bases agree with TRBD1. V lost 8 bases, J lost 9 bases, and 15 bases stayed unmatched. Germline CDR1 SNHLY, CDR2 FYNNEI. The CDR3 totals 17 residues. This CDR3 is CASGTLGQGAWGSPLHF. The CDR3, as DNA: TGTGCCAGCGGAACTTTAGGACAGGGGGCGTGGGGTTCACCCCTCCACTTT. Complete variable domain (other parts from reference TRBV2 and TRBJ1-6): EPEVTQTPSHQVTQMGQEVILRCVPISNHLYFYWYRQILGQKVEFLVSFYNNEISEKSEIFDDQFSVERPDGSNFTLKIRSTKLEDSAMYFCASGTLGQGAWGSPLHFGNGTRLTVT.

The chain's CDR3 is CASSLKTRNQPQHF. In nucleotides, the CDR3 is TGTGCCAGCAGCTTGAAGACCCGCAATCAGCCCCAGCATTTT. This chain links TRBV7-9 with TRBJ1-5; D gene ambiguous. The CDR3 is 14 residues long. Germline values: CDR1 SEHNR, CDR2 FQNEAQ (reference sequence). Between the trimmed V and J ends, which lost 3 bases and 2 bases, there was a span of 8 bases.

The V gene is TRBV2, the J gene TRBJ1-4; D is unclear. The V end lost 1 base, the J end lost 10 bases, and 13 bases lay between the germline ends. The germline V gene has CDR1 SNHLY and CDR2 FYNNEI. The CDR3 extends over 14 amino acids. CDR3: CASSEGGGSRKLFF. In DNA form, the CDR3 reads TGTGCCAGCAGTGAAGGGGGAGGCAGCCGAAAACTGTTTTTT.

DNA for the CDR3: TGTGCCAGCAGCTTAGGAACAGCTAACTATGGCTACACCTTC. This sequence encodes CASSLGTANYGYTF. The chain employs TRBV7-9 and TRBJ1-2, with D unclear. V shed 1 base and J shed 0 bases, with 6 bases lying between them. The length of the CDR3 is 14 residues. Germline-derived CDR1 and CDR2 are SEHNR and FQNEAQ (reference sequence).

The chain combines TRBV12-3 or TRBV12-4 with TRBJ2-1; no clear D gene. The CDR3 extends over 10 amino acids. Trimming took 11 bases from V and 14 from J, leaving 16 bases between them. The CDR3, as DNA: TGTGCCGTAGCTAAAGAGAAAAAGTTCTTC. It yields the protein CAVAKEKKFF.

This sequence joins TRBV11-2 and TRBJ1-5; no definite D call. Germline lookup yields CDR1 SGHAT and CDR2 FQNNGV. This CDR3 has 14 amino acids. V shed 3 bases and J shed 7 bases, with 13 bases lying between them. The CDR3 DNA is TGTGCCAGCAGCTTTGGTGGAACTAACCAGCCCCAGCATTTT. Its protein product is CASSFGGTNQPQHF.

The chain carries TRBV6-6 and TRBJ1-6; TRBD1 agrees at 7 bases. V dropped 5 bases and J dropped 6; count of bases not matched to a gene: 13. CDR3 length: 17 amino acids. Germline CDR1 reads MNHNY; CDR2 reads SVGAGI (reference sequence). The CDR3 reads CASSPSISPGGNSPLHF. For the CDR3, the DNA is TGTGCCAGCAGTCCGTCTATCTCGCCAGGGGGTAATTCACCCCTCCACTTT.

The chain is built from TRBV28 and TRBJ1-3; TRBD1 is a possible D gene (5 bases). Trimming shortened V by 2 bases and J by 3 bases, and 14 bases separated the two germline ends. CDR1 is MDHEN and CDR2 is SYDVKM in the germline V gene. The CDR3 length is 16 residues. The CDR3 DNA reads as TGTGCCAGCAGTTTAGGCCCTAGGACAAGTGGAAACACCATATATTTT. Protein product: CASSLGPRTSGNTIYF.

The rearrangement joins TRBV7-6 to TRBJ1-4; 7 bases map to TRBD1. The CDR3 has 16 amino acids. Germline CDR1 reads SGHVS; CDR2 reads FNYEAQ. The V gene end was trimmed by 1 base and the J gene end by 5 bases; junction bases not matched to a gene: 7. The CDR3 reads CASSLDPGQSNEKLFF. The CDR3 nucleotides are TGTGCCAGCAGCTTAGACCCGGGACAGTCAAATGAAAAACTGTTTTTT.

This chain links TRBV3-1 (or the pseudogene TRBV3-2) with TRBJ1-5; D unresolved. From germline, CDR1 is LGHDT and CDR2 YNNKEL (reference sequence). The V end was cut by 0 bases, the J end by 4 bases, with 7 bases between. The CDR3 length is 14 residues. The CDR3, as DNA: TGTGCCAGCAGCCAAGATAAAGGTAATCAGCCCCAGCATTTT. Its protein product is CASSQDKGNQPQHF.

This chain connects TRBV6-5 to TRBJ2-7; TRBD1 might be the D (5 bases). The germline V gene encodes CDR1 MNHEY and CDR2 SVGAGI. This CDR3 region has 12 residues. Trimming left V 6 bases short and J 4 bases short, with 10 bases between. CDR3 in amino acids: CASRATGYEQYV. In DNA form, the CDR3 reads TGTGCCAGCAGAGCCACAGGTTACGAGCAGTACGTC.

CDR3 protein: CSANQLNDRRPEAFF. In DNA, the CDR3 is TGCAGCGCCAACCAATTAAACGACAGACGGCCTGAAGCTTTCTTT. The rearrangement joins TRBV29-1 to TRBJ1-1, with D perhaps matching TRBD1 (5 bases). Germline loops: CDR1 SQVTM, CDR2 ANQGSEA. V lost 7 bases to trimming and J lost 6 bases, with 24 bases between them. This CDR3 is 15 amino acids long.

The chain joins TRBV5-4 to TRBJ2-5, with 11 positions matching TRBD1. The CDR3 has 15 residues. Germline CDR1 SGHNT, CDR2 YYREEE (reference sequence). V was pared by 4 bases and J by 4 bases, with 6 bases of the junction left unmatched. The CDR3 is CASSTLDRGRETQYF. The CDR3 DNA follows: TGTGCCAGCAGCACTTTGGACAGGGGGCGAGAGACCCAGTACTTC.

As for this clone: The junction differs from germline at one of its ends, possibly a read error. The chain employs TRBV25-1 and TRBJ2-5; maybe TRBD1 (5 bases). Germline V gene sequence: CDR1 MGHDK, CDR2 SYGVNS. The CDR3 loop spans 15 amino acids. The CDR3 region has the DNA TGTGCCAGCAGTTCTCTTGGGGCCAGGGTAGAGGCCCAGTACTTC. The encoded protein is CASSSLGARVEAQYF.

The gene calls are TRBV6-5 and TRBJ2-2; the match to TRBD2 covers 7 bases. In germline, CDR1 is MNHEY, CDR2 SVGAGI. Germline trimming cut 2 bases from V and 5 bases from J; bases unmatched to any gene: 2. The CDR3 is made up of 14 amino acids. CDR3 in DNA: TGTGCCAGCAGTTACCGGGGAGGGACCGGGGAGCTGTTTTTT. Protein product: CASSYRGGTGELFF.

The V and J genes are TRBV6-5 and TRBJ1-1; possibly TRBD1 for D (6 bases). There are 14 residues in the CDR3. V lost 7 bases and J 0 bases, leaving 12 bases between the germline ends. Germline-derived CDR1 and CDR2 are MNHEY and SVGAGI. CDR3 protein: CASKRQDLNTEAFF. The CDR3 DNA is TGTGCCAGCAAACGACAGGACCTGAACACTGAAGCTTTCTTT.

The V and J genes are TRBV4-1 and TRBJ1-4; no reliable D call. V was trimmed by 2 bases and J by 8 bases, leaving 9 bases between them. Germline values: CDR1 MGHRA, CDR2 YSYEKL. The CDR3 contains 13 residues. This CDR3 is CASSQWREEKLFF. The CDR3 DNA follows: TGCGCCAGCAGCCAATGGCGAGAGGAAAAACTGTTTTTT.

The rearrangement joins TRBV30 to TRBJ1-4, with TRBD1 as a possible D gene (6 bases). Germline V lookup: CDR1 GTSNPN, CDR2 SVGIG (reference sequence). CDR3 length: 15 residues. The germline V and J ends were trimmed by 3 bases and 5 bases, with 16 bases remaining between them. In DNA form, the CDR3 reads TGTGCCTGGAGGCCCCAGACAGGAGTAAATGAAAAACTGTTTTTT. It is translated as CAWRPQTGVNEKLFF.